This T cell receptor (beta chain) was obtained from a study of glioma-infiltrating T cells after dendritic cell vaccination (dated by TCRdb to the mid-2010s). Study-wide context: The cohort included some 15 glioblastoma patients drawn from Phase I and II dendritic cell vaccination trials, of whom 9 were newly diagnosed and 6 had recurrent disease. Between 2003 and 2012, the patients were given dendritic cell vaccination pulsed with autologous tumor lysate. To make the vaccine, monocyte-derived dendritic cells were cultured for approximately 7 days with IL-4 and GM-CSF and then pulsed overnight with autologous tumor lysate. Patients received three intradermal dendritic cell vaccine injections at biweekly intervals in the arm below the axilla. In glioblastoma patients vaccinated with dendritic cells, deep sequencing of TCR beta CDR3 regions served to measure the amount of tumor-infiltrating lymphocytes and to compare repertoires between tumor and blood. Survival after dendritic cell vaccination was correlated with TCR sequencing metrics, including TIL content and tumor-blood repertoire overlap. General findings and caveats noted by the study authors: Higher estimated pretreatment TIL content predicted longer time to progression and overall survival after dendritic cell vaccination. The cohort was small and heterogeneous, few patients had complete blood and tumor sets, and even fewer had initial-recurrent tumor pairs. TCR clonality showed no direct relationship with survival, which suggests that a diverse polyclonal response may matter. The TCR overlap response model with three groups was called speculative and said to need prospective validation.

Taken with the paper, the label for time point translates to: after dendritic cell vaccination, including at tumor progression/relapse. Patients were selected on the basis of adequate residual fresh-frozen tumor tissue and more than two years of available survival data. None of the glioblastoma patients carried an isocitrate dehydrogenase mutation, although molecular status otherwise varied. PBMC were collected before vaccination, two weeks after the third vaccination, and at tumor progression when it occurred. The Qiagen DNeasy Blood extraction Kit was used for extraction of genomic DNA. V was cut back by 4 bases and J by 7 bases, leaving a gap of 13 bases between them. CDR1 SGHAT and CDR2 FQNNGV are derived from the germline V gene. The CDR3 spans 14 residues, from the cysteine through the phenylalanine. Only CDR3 DNA is held: 42 bases, read in frame from base 1. As concerns this clone: The antigen this receptor binds is unknown. Per-nucleotide qualities are absent, and no much larger clonotype sits a single base away.

The immunoSEQ assay amplified TCRB CDR3 regions from approximately 2 micrograms of genomic DNA, or from all available DNA when less than that amount was available. The multiplex PCR employed 60 forward primers targeting TCR V beta segments and 13 reverse primers targeting J beta segments. To estimate reads per starting template, synthetic control templates were spiked into each sample at limiting dilution. The Illumina HiSeq System generated sequencing reads of 87 bp. As for how the authors treated the data: PCR and sequencing errors were removed by merging closely related sequences with a nearest neighbor algorithm. TCR overlap was defined as the percentage of unique tumor TCR beta sequences that were also found in the peripheral blood of the same patient. Here the immuneACCESS table is served through TCRdb, limited to in-frame sequences with V and J called. Missing clones are a known gap in these copies; in checked studies unresolved V genes cover under half, and the rest lacks a known reason. V and J calls and clone size follow that table, whereas D and trimming were derived from the DNA. This sample holds 98,000 or so clones; around 80% were observed only once. The top ten constitute 5.4% of the sample.

The chain uses TRBV11-2 and TRBJ1-4; TRBD1 might be the D gene, on 5 matching bases. This clonotype originated in a human donor with glioblastoma. Sequenced material: blood, taken after dendritic cell vaccination. CDR3 protein: CASSWGRESEKLFF. The nucleotides read TGTGCCAGCAGCTGGGGCAGAGAGAGTGAAAAACTGTTTTTT.